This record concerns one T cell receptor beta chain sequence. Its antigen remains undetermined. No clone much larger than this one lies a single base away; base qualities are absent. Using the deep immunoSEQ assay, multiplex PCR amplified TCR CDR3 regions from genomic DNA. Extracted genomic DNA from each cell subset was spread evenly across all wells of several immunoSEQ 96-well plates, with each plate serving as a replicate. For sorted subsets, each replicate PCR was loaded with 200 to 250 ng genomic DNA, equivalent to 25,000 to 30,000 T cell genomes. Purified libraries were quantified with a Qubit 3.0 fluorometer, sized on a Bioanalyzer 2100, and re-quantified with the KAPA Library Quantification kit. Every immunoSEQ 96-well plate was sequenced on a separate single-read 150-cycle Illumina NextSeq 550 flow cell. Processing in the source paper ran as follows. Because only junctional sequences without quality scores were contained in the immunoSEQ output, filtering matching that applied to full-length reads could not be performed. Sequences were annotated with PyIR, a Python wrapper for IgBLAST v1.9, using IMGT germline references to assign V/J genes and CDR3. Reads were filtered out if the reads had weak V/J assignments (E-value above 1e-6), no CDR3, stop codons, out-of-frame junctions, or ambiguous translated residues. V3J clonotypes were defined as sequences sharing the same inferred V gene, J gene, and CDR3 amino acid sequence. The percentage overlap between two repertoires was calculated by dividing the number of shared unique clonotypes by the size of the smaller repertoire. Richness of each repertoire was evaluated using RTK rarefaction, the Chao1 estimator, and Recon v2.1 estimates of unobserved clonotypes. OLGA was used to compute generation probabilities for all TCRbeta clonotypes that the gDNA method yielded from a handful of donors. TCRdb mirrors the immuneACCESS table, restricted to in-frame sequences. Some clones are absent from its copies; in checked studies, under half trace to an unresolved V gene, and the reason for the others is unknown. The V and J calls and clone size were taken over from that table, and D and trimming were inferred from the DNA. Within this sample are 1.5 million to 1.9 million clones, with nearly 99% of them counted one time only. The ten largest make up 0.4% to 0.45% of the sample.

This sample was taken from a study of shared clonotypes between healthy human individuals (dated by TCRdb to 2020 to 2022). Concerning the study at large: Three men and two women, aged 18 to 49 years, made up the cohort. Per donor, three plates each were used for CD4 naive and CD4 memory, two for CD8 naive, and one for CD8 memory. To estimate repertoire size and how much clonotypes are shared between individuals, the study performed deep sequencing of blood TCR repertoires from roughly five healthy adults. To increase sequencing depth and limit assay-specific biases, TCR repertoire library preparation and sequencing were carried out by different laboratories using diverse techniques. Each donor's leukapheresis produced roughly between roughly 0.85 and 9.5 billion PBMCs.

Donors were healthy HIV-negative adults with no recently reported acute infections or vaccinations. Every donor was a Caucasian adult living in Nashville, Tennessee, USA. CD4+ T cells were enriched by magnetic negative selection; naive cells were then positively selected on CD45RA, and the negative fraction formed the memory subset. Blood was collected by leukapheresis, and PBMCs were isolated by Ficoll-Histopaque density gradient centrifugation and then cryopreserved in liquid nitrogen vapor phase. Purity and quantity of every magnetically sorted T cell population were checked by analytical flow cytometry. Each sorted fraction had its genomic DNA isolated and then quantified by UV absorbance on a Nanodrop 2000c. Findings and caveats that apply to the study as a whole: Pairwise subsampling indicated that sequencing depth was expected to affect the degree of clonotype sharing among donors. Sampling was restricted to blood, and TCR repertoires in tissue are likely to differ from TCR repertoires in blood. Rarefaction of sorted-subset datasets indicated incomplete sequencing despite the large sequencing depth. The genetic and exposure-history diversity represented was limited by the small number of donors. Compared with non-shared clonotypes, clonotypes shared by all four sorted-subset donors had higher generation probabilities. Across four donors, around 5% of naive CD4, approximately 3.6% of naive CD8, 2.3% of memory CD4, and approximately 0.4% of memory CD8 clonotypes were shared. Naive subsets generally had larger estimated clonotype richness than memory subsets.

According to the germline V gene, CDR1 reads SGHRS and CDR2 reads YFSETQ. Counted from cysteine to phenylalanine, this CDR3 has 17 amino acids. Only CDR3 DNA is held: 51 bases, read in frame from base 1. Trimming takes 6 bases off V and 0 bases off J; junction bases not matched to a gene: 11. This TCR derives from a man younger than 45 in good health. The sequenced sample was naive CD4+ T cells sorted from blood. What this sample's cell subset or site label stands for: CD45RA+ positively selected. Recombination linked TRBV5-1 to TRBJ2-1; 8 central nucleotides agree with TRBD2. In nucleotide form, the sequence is TGCGCCAGCACCGCCCCGGGACTAGGAAGCTCCTACAATGAGCAGTTCTTC. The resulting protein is CASTAPGLGSSYNEQFF.